The 11 T cell receptor beta chains given below trace back to one sample, sequenced in a study of blood T cell repertoires in COVID-19. Assay: immunoSEQ multiplex PCR; the TCRdb copy retains only in-frame clones and omits some. The sample lists 95,000 to 150,000 clones, 78% occurring once. The sample taken for sequencing was peripheral blood. These receptors were obtained from a man in his 70s with acute or convalescent COVID-19.

This clone was seen more than once but under ten times. The chain carries TRBV19 and TRBJ2-5; 8 nucleotides align to TRBD1. V lost 4 bases and J lost 4; bases outside the gene matches: 8. Germline loops: CDR1 LNHDA, CDR2 SQIVND (reference sequence). CDR3 length equals 15 residues. The CDR3 protein is CASSTHRGTGETQYF. The CDR3, as DNA: TGTGCCAGTAGTACTCACAGGGGGACGGGAGAGACCCAGTACTTC.

This sequence joins TRBV5-1 and TRBJ2-5; no clear D. V lost 0 bases, J lost 2 bases, and 5 bases lay in between. CDR1 SGHRS and CDR2 YFSETQ come from the germline V gene. There are 13 residues in the CDR3. CDR3 nucleotide sequence: TGCGCCAGCAGCTTGGACGGGCAAGAGACCCAGTACTTC. Translated, it gives CASSLDGQETQYF.

This CDR3 is CAIRDTPATNEKLFF. In nucleotides, the CDR3 is TGTGCCATCAGGGACACGCCTGCAACTAATGAAAAACTGTTTTTT. The rearrangement links TRBV10-3 to TRBJ1-4; weak D call: TRBD1 (5 bases). V lost 6 bases and J lost 0, with 11 bases in between. The germline V gene encodes CDR1 ENHRY and CDR2 SYGVKD. CDR3 length: 15 residues.

The table lists this clone with a count of one. The chain combines TRBV2 with TRBJ2-1; TRBD1 agrees at 7 bases. The CDR3 spans 15 residues. Germline V CDR1 and CDR2: SNHLY, FYNNEI. The V and J ends lost 6 bases and 8 bases, in that order; junction bases with no gene match: 13. The CDR3 nucleotides read TGTGCCAGCAGCCCGGACCGCAGGGGGATAGATGAGCAGTTCTTC. Protein: CASSPDRRGIDEQFF.

CDR3 sequence: CASSSGQGYEQYF. Here the CDR3 DNA reads TGTGCCAGCAGCTCGGGACAGGGCTACGAGCAGTACTTC. V usage is TRBV11-3 and J usage is TRBJ2-7; the match to TRBD1 covers 9 bases. Trimming took 4 bases from V and 3 from J; bases not matched to a gene: 1. In germline, CDR1 is SGHNT, CDR2 YENEEA. This CDR3 comprises 13 residues.

The rearrangement uses TRBV10-3 and TRBJ1-1; tentative D call: TRBD1 (6 bases). Per the germline V gene, CDR1 is ENHRY and CDR2 is SYGVKD. The V gene lost 8 bases and the J gene lost 4 bases, with 17 bases spanning the gap. CDR3 size: 14 residues. This chain's CDR3 is CAIGENRDLTEAFF. The CDR3 DNA sequence: TGTGCCATCGGGGAGAACAGGGATCTCACTGAAGCTTTCTTT.

The J gene is TRBJ2-7, the V gene TRBV7-2; the D is unclear. The V gene's germline CDR1 is SGHTA and CDR2 FQGNSA. CDR3 length: 13 amino acids. V lost 2 bases to trimming and J lost 3 bases, with 8 bases between them. This CDR3 is CASSLRRYYEQYF. As DNA, the CDR3 is TGTGCCAGCAGCTTACGCAGGTACTACGAGCAGTACTTC.

The J gene is TRBJ1-2, the V gene TRBV6-2 or TRBV6-3, with D possibly being TRBD1 (6 bases). The V end lost 6 bases, the J end lost 9 bases, and 20 bases lay between the germline ends. The germline V gene encodes CDR1 MNHEY and CDR2 SVGEGT. The CDR3 is made up of 14 amino acids. The CDR3 nucleotides are TGTGCCAGCAGCCTAAAACAGGGCCTCGGAAGCTACACCTTC. It specifies CASSLKQGLGSYTF.

J is TRBJ2-7 and V is TRBV6-6; 8 bases fit TRBD2. CDR3 size: 16 residues. J gave up 0 bases and V 2 bases, and 6 bases lay outside the gene matches. CDR1 is MNHNY and CDR2 is SVGAGI in the germline V gene (reference sequence). CDR3 in amino acids: CASSYGQRGNSYEQYF. CDR3 nucleotide sequence: TGTGCCAGCAGTTACGGCCAGCGGGGGAACTCCTACGAGCAGTACTTC.

This chain connects TRBV7-2 to TRBJ1-1; possibly TRBD1 for D (6 bases). Trimming took 4 bases from V and 5 from J, leaving 11 bases between them. Germline values: CDR1 SGHTA, CDR2 FQGNSA. This CDR3 region has 13 residues. The CDR3 sequence is CASSSSQGTEAFF. CDR3 coding DNA: TGTGCCAGCAGCTCTAGTCAGGGGACTGAAGCTTTCTTT.

V usage is TRBV10-3 and J usage is TRBJ2-1; 10 bases agree with TRBD1. Germline V CDR1 and CDR2: ENHRY, SYGVKD. Trimming at V came to 10 bases and at J to 6 bases, leaving 9 bases not matched to a gene. The CDR3 spans 14 residues. DNA of the CDR3: TGTGCCACCCGGTTGGACAGGGGGGGCAATGAGCAGTTCTTC. This sequence encodes CATRLDRGGNEQFF.